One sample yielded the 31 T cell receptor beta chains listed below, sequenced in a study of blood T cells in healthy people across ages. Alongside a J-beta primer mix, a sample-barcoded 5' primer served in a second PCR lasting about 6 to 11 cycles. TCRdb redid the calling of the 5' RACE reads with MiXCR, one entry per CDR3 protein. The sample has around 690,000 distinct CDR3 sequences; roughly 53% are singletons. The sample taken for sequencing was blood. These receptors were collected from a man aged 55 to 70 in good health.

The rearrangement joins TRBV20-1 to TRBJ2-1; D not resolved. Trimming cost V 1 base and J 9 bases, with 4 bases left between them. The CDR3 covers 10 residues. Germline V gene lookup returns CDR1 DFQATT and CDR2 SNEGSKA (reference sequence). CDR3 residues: CSARGFEQFF. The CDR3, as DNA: TGCAGTGCTAGAGGCTTTGAGCAGTTCTTC.

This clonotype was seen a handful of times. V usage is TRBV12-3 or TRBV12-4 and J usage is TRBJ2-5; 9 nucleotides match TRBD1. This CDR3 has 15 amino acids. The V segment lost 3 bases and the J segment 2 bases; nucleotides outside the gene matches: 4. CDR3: CASSFFGQGQETQYF. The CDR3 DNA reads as TGTGCCAGCAGTTTTTTCGGACAGGGGCAAGAGACCCAGTACTTC.

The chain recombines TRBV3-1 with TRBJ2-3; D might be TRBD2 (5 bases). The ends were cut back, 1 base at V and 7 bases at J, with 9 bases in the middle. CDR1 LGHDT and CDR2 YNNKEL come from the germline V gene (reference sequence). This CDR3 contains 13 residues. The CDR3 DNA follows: TGTGCCAGCAGCCAAGGGTTCGGGAATACGCAGTATTTT. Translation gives CASSQGFGNTQYF.

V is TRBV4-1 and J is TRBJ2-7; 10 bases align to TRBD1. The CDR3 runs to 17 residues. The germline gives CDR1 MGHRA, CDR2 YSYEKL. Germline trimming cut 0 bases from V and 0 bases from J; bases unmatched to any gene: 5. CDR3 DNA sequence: TGCGCCAGCAGCCAAGATTCACGACAGGGGGCCTCCTACGAGCAGTACTTC. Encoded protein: CASSQDSRQGASYEQYF.

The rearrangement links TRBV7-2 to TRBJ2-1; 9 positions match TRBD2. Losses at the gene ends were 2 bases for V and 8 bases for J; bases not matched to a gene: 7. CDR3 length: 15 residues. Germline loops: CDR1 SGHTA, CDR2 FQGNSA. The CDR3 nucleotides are TGTGCCAGCAGCTTATTGGGCGGGGGGGCGTATGAGCAGTTCTTC. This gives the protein CASSLLGGGAYEQFF.

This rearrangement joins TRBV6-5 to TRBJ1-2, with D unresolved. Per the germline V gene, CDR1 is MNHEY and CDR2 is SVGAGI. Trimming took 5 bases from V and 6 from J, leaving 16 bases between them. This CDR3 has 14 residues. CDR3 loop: CASSPDPSSDGYTF. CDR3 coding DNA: TGTGCCAGCAGTCCCGACCCCTCTTCCGATGGCTACACCTTC.

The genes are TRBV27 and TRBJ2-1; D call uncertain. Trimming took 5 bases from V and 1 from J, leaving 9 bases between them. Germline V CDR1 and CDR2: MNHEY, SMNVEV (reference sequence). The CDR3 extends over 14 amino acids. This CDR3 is CASSIRFSYNEQFF. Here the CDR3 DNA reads TGTGCCAGCAGTATCAGGTTTTCCTACAATGAGCAGTTCTTC.

The CDR3 DNA sequence: TGTGCCAGCAGTGCCGACAGGGCCCAGGGGACCCAGTACTTC. Encoded protein: CASSADRAQGTQYF. The chain recombines TRBV6-6 with TRBJ2-7, with 7 bases matching TRBD1. Judging by the DNA end, TRBJ2-5 fits better; the J call may be wrong. CDR3 length: 14 residues. Germline values: CDR1 MNHNY, CDR2 SVGAGI (reference sequence).

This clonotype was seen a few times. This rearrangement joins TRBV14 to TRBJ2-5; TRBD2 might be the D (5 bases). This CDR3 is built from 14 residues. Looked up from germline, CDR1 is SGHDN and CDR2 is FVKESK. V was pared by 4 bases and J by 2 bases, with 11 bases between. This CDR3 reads CASSPTTTQETQYF. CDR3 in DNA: TGTGCCAGCAGCCCAACGACTACTCAAGAGACCCAGTACTTC.

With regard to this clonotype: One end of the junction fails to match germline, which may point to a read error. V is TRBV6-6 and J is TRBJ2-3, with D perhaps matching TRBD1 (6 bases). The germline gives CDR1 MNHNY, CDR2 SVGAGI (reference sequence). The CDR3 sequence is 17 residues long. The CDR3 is CASSYSVQGVDTDTRYF. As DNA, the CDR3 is TGTGCCAGCAGTTACTCGGTACAGGGAGTAGACACAGATACGCGGTATTTT.

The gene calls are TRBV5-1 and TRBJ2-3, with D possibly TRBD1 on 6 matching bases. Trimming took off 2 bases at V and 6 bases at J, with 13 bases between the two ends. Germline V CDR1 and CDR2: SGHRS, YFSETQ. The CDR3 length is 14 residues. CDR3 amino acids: CASSFDRRGDTQYF. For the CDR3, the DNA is TGCGCCAGCAGCTTCGACAGGAGAGGGGATACGCAGTATTTT.

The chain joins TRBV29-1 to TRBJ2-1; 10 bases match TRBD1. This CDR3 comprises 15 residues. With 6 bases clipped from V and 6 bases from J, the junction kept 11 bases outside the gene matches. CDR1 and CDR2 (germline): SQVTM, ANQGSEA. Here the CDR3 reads CSVATGTGVSNEQFF. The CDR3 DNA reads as TGCAGCGTCGCAACCGGGACAGGGGTGAGCAATGAGCAGTTCTTC.

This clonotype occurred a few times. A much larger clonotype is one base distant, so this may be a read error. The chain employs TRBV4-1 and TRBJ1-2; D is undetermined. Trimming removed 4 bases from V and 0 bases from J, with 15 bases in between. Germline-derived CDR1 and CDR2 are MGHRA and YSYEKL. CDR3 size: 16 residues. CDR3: CASSPVGDSTNYGYTF. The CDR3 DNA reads TGCGCCAGCAGCCCCGTCGGAGACTCCACTAACTATGGCTACACCTTC.

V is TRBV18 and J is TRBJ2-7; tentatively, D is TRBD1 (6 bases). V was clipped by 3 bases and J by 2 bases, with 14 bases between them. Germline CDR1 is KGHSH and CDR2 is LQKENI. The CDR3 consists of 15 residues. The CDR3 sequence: CASSPFADSAYEQYF. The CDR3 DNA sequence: TGTGCCAGCTCACCTTTCGCGGACAGCGCCTACGAGCAGTACTTC.

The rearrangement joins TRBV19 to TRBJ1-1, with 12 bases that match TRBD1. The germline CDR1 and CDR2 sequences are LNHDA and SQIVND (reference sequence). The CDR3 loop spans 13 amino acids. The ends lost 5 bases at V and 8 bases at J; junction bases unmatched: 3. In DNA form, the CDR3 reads TGTGCCAGTAGTGCGGGACAGGGGGCGGAAGCTTTCTTT. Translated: CASSAGQGAEAFF.

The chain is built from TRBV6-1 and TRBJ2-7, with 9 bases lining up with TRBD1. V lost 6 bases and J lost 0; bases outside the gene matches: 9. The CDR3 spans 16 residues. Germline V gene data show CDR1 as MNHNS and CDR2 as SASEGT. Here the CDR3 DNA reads TGTGCCAGCAGGGATCCCGGGACAGGGCTCTCCTACGAGCAGTACTTC. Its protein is CASRDPGTGLSYEQYF.

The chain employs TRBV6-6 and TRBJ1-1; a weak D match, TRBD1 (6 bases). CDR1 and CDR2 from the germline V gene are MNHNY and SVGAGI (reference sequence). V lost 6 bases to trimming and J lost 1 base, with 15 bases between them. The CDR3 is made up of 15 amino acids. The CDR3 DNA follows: TGTGCCAGCAGCCCCCGACAGGCCTCGAACACTGAAGCTTTCTTT. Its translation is CASSPRQASNTEAFF.

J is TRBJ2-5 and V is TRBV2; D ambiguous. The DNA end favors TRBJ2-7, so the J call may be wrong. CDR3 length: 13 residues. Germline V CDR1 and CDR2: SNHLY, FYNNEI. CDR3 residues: CASSPHQGSEQYF. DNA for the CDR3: TGTGCCAGCAGCCCACATCAAGGAAGCGAGCAGTACTTC.

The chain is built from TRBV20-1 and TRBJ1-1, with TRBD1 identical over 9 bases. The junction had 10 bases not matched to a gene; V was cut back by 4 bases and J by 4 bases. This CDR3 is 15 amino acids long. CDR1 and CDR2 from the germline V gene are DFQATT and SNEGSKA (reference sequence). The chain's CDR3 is CSAIWKQGASTEAFF. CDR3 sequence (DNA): TGCAGTGCTATTTGGAAACAGGGGGCGAGCACTGAAGCTTTCTTT.

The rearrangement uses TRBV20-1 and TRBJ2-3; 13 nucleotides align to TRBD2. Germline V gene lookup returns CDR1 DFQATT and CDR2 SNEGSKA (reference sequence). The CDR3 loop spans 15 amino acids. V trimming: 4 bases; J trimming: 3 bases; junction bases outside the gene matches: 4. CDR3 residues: CSAIKGLAGTDTQYF. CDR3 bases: TGCAGTGCTATAAAGGGACTAGCGGGGACAGATACGCAGTATTTT.

CDR3 sequence: CSVRRGLGTGELFF. The CDR3 bases are TGCAGTGTTCGCCGGGGGCTGGGCACCGGGGAGCTGTTTTTT. The V and J genes are TRBV20-1 and TRBJ2-2; TRBD1 or TRBD2 may be the D gene (6 bases each). CDR3 length: 14 residues. Germline loops: CDR1 DFQATT, CDR2 SNEGSKA (reference sequence). V was trimmed by 7 bases and J by 4 bases, leaving 16 bases between them.

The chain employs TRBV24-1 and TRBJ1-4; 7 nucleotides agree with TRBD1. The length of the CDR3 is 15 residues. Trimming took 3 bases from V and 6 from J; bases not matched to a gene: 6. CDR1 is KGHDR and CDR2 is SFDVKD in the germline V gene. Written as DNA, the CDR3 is TGTGCCACCAGTGATGCGACAGGGCCGGATGAAAAACTGTTTTTT. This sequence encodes CATSDATGPDEKLFF.

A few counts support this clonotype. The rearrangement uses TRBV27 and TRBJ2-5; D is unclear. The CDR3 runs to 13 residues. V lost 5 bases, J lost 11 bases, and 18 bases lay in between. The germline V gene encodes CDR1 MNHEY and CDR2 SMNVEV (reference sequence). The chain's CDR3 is CASSRARSSKQYF. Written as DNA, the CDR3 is TGTGCCAGCAGTAGGGCCCGTTCAAGTAAGCAGTACTTC.

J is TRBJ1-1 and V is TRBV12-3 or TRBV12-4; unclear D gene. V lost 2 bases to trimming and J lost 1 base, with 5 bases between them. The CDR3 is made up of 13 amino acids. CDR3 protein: CASSLLQNTEAFF. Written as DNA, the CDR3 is TGTGCCAGCAGTTTACTTCAGAACACTGAAGCTTTCTTT.

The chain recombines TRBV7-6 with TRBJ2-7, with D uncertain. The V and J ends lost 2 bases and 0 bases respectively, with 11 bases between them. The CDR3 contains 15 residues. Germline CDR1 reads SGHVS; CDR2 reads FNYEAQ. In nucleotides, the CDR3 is TGTGCCAGCAGCTTATGCAGCCGGAGCTCCTACGAGCAGTACTTC. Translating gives CASSLCSRSSYEQYF.

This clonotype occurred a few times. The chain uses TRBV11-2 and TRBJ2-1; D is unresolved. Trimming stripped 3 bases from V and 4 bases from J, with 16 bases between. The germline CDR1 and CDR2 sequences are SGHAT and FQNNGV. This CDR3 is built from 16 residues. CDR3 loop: CASSLRQFGGYNEQFF. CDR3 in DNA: TGTGCCAGCAGCTTGCGGCAGTTCGGTGGGTACAATGAGCAGTTCTTC.

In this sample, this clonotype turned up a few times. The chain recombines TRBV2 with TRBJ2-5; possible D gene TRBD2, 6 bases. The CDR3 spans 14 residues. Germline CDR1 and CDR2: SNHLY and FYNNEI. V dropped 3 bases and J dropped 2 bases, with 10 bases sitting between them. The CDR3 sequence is CASSEDYPQETQYF. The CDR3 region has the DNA TGTGCCAGCAGTGAGGACTACCCTCAAGAGACCCAGTACTTC. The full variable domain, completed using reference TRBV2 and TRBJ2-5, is EPEVTQTPSHQVTQMGQEVILRCVPISNHLYFYWYRQILGQKVEFLVSFYNNEISEKSEIFDDQFSVERPDGSNFTLKIRSTKLEDSAMYFCASSEDYPQETQYFGPGTRLLVL.

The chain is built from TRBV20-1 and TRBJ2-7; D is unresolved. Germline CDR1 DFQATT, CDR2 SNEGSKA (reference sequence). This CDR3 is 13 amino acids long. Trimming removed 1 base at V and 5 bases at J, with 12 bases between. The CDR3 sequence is CSARVLRSHEQYF. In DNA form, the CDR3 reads TGCAGTGCTAGAGTTTTGAGAAGCCACGAGCAGTACTTC.

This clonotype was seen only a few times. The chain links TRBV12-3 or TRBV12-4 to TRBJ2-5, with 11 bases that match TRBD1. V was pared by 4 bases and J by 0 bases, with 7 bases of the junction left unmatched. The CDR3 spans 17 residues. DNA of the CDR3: TGTGCCAGCAGTTCCCGGACAGGGGGCCGGTACCAAGAGACCCAGTACTTC. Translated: CASSSRTGGRYQETQYF.

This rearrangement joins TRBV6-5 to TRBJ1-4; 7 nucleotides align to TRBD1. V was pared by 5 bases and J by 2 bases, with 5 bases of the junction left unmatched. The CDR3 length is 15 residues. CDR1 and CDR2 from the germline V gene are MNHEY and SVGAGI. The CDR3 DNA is TGTGCCAGCAGTGCTGACAGGGAGACTAATGAAAAACTGTTTTTT. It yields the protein CASSADRETNEKLFF.

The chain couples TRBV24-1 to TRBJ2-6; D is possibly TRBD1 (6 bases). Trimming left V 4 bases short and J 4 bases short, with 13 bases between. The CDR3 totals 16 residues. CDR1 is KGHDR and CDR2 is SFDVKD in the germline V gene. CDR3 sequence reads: CATSESQGTGANVLTF. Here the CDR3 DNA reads TGTGCCACCAGTGAATCACAGGGAACCGGGGCCAACGTCCTGACTTTC.